These 5 T cell receptor beta chains were all obtained from the same sample, sequenced in a study of glioma-infiltrating T cells. The iRepertoire nested amplicon-rescue multiplex PCR amplified TCR alpha and beta CDR3s from RNA. Each CDR3 protein gets one entry after TCRdb re-called the multiplex PCR reads with MiXCR. Seen here are more than 300,000 distinct CDR3 sequences, 41% observed once, and the top ten hold around 13%. The sequencing input was glioma tissue, nonneoplastic brain tissue, or PBMCs (not recorded which). Receptors were obtained from a human donor with low-grade glioma or glioblastoma, undergoing nonglioma brain surgery, or in good health (not recorded which).

This rearrangement joins TRBV20-1 to TRBJ1-4; no definite D call. The germline CDR1 and CDR2 sequences are DFQATT and SNEGSKA (reference sequence). The CDR3 is 13 amino acids. The germline V and J ends were trimmed by 1 base and 5 bases, with 8 bases remaining between them. CDR3 sequence (DNA): TGCAGTGCTAGAGCTGACCCAAATGAAAAACTGTTTTTT. Encoded protein: CSARADPNEKLFF.

The CDR3, as DNA: TGTGCTAGTGGTTTGGACCCCCATGCTTCCGAGCAGTTCTTC. Translating it yields CASGLDPHASEQFF. The V gene is TRBV12-5, the J gene TRBJ2-1; no reliable D call. The CDR3 is made up of 14 amino acids. The ends were cut back, 1 base at V and 10 bases at J, with 14 bases in the middle. Germline CDR1 LGHNT, CDR2 FRNRAP.

Concerning this clonotype: A read error is possible here, since a much larger clone lies one base away. V gene TRBV6-6 combines with J gene TRBJ1-4; no reliable D call. This CDR3 region has 14 residues. CDR1 and CDR2 from the germline V gene are MNHNY and SVGAGI (reference sequence). CDR3 sequence: CASRAWSTNEKLLF. In nucleotides, the CDR3 is TGTGCCAGCAGGGCGTGGTCAACTAATGAAAAACTGCTTTTT.

V is TRBV20-1 and J is TRBJ2-1, with D perhaps matching TRBD1 (6 bases). CDR3 length equals 13 residues. Trimming took off 6 bases at V and 6 bases at J, with 15 bases between the two ends. Germline V gene data show CDR1 as DFQATT and CDR2 as SNEGSKA (reference sequence). CDR3 region: CSADQGFSNEQFF. Here the CDR3 DNA reads TGCAGTGCCGATCAGGGGTTTAGCAATGAGCAGTTCTTC.

The chain uses TRBV29-1 and TRBJ1-1, with a possible D match to TRBD1 (5 bases). The CDR3 covers 12 residues. CDR1 is SQVTM, CDR2 ANQGSEA, per germline. Trimming cost V 2 bases and J 6 bases, with 10 bases left between them. CDR3 sequence (DNA): TGCAGCGTTGAACGGGGGAAATCTGAAGCTTTCTTT. Protein sequence: CSVERGKSEAFF.